This TCR beta chain was observed in a study of T cells in Graves' hyperthyroidism and ophthalmopathy. General study findings and limits: Ophthalmopathy was predicted by the model a median of roughly 6.7 months ahead of onset. Ophthalmopathy and stable hyperthyroidism were separated by a 13 V-J model.

Regarding this clonotype: Its specificity is unknown.

This CDR3 has 13 residues. Germline V gene data show CDR1 as SNHLY and CDR2 as FYNNEI. Trimming cost V 4 bases and J 9 bases, with 13 bases left between them. Used for diagnoses were clinical symptoms, serum thyroxine and TRAb, thyroid ultrasound and orbital computed tomography. Cells are PBMCs isolated from around 10 ml of fresh blood. The source material, RNA transcripts, was used to amplify TCR beta CDR3 regions. TCR CDR3 regions were first amplified by RT-PCR with HTBI primers. Using its own MiXCR run on the multiplex PCR reads, TCRdb lists one record per CDR3 protein. The sample lists about 760,000 distinct CDR3 sequences, roughly 32% seen once, with 30% to 40% in the top ten.

V is TRBV2 and J is TRBJ1-3; D possibly corresponds to TRBD1 (6 bases). The TCR comes from a woman between 35 and 50 years old with Graves' hyperthyroidism. Sequenced input: blood. CDR3 coding DNA: TGTGCCAGCAGTGTCAATGGGGGCGGCACCATATATTTT. Translation: CASSVNGGGTIYF.